Included here is one TCR beta chain sequence, with context. Its antigen is as yet unknown. This sample is part of a study of blood T cells in healthy people across ages. Regarding the study as a whole: Per million T cells, the diversity of TCR beta decreased roughly linearly as age advanced.

For the second PCR, which ran for roughly 6 to 11 cycles, a sample-barcoded 5' primer and a J-beta primer mix were used. Each of the cDNA molecules was tagged by a template-switch adaptor with 12 random nucleotides. Using its own MiXCR run on the 5' RACE reads, TCRdb lists one record per CDR3 protein. This sample has approximately 1.5 million distinct CDR3 sequences; about 31% occur once, and the top ten carry 11%. Germline V lookup: CDR1 LNHDA, CDR2 SQIVND (reference sequence). V shed 9 bases and J 5 bases; nucleotides not matched to a gene: 9. This CDR3 is built from 13 residues. The sequencing sample was made of blood. J is TRBJ2-7 and V is TRBV19; 8 bases line up with TRBD2. This clonotype was obtained from a woman aged 30 to 39 in good health. CDR3 sequence: CASAEREWHEQYF. Written as DNA, the CDR3 is TGTGCCAGCGCAGAGCGGGAGTGGCACGAGCAGTACTTC.